Here is one TCR beta chain with its context. The antigen is not known. Reanalyzing the 5' RACE reads, TCRdb keeps one entry per CDR3 protein, without DNA. This sample's clone table lists about 410,000 distinct CDR3 sequences. The CDR3 covers 14 residues. The germline CDR1 and CDR2 sequences are MNHNY and SVGAGI (reference sequence). This entry comes from a study of T cells expressing NK-cell markers. Study details: One of the eight sequenced donors was seronegative, whereas the other seven were HCMV-seropositive. Overall study findings and caveats: The share of CD8+ T cells held by dominant NKG2C+ clonotypes was about 1.0-8% in six donors.

This TCR was sampled from a woman in her forties or fifties in good health. Sequenced input: blood T cells: a sorted CD56 or NKG2C T cell subset, CD4+ or CD8+ T cells, or bulk PBMC T cells (not recorded which). The chain recombines TRBV6-6 with TRBJ2-7. This CDR3 reads CASSYGVSSYEQYF.